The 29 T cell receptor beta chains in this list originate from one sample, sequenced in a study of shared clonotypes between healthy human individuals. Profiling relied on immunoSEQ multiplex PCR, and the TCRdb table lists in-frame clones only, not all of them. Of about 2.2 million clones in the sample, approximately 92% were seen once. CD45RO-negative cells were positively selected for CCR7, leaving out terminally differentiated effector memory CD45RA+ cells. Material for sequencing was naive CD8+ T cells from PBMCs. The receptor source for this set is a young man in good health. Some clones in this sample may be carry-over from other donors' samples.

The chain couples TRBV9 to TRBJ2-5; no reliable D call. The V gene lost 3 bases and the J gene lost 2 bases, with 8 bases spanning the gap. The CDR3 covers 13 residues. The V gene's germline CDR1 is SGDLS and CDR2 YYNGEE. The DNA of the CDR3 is TGTGCCAGCAGCGGAAGAGATCAAGAGACCCAGTACTTC. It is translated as CASSGRDQETQYF.

The CDR3: CATSRDLAAVYEQYF. CDR3 bases: TGTGCCACCAGCAGAGATCTAGCGGCCGTCTACGAGCAGTACTTC. The chain has TRBV15 and TRBJ2-7; 7 bases agree with TRBD2. The CDR3 is 15 residues long. Germline-derived CDR1 and CDR2 are LNHNV and YYDKDF (reference sequence). V was pared by 0 bases and J by 3 bases, with 5 bases of the junction left unmatched.

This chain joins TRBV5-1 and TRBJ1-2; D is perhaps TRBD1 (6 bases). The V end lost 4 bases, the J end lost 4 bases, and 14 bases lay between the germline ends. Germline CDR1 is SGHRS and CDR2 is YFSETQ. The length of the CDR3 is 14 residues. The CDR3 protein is CASSPDRTIYGYTF. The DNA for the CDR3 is TGCGCCAGCAGCCCGGACAGAACAATCTATGGCTACACCTTC. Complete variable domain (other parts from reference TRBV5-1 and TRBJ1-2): KAGVTQTPRYLIKTRGQQVTLSCSPISGHRSVSWYQQTPGQGLQFLFEYFSETQRNKGNFPGRFSGRQFSNSRSEMNVSTLELGDSALYLCASSPDRTIYGYTFGSGTRLTVV.

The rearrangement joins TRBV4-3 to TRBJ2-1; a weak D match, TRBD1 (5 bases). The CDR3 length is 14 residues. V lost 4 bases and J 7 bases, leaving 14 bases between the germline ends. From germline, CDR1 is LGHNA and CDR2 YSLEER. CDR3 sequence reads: CASSRHGAANEQFF. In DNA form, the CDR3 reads TGCGCCAGCAGCCGCCATGGGGCGGCTAATGAGCAGTTCTTC.

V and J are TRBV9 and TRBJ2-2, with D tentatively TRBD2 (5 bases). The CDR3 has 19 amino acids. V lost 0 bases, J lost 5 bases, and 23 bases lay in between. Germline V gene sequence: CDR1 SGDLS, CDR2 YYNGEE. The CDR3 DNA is TGTGCCAGCAGCGTAGATGATCGGGGTGCGCGTGCAGAGACCGGGGAGCTGTTTTTT. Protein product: CASSVDDRGARAETGELFF.

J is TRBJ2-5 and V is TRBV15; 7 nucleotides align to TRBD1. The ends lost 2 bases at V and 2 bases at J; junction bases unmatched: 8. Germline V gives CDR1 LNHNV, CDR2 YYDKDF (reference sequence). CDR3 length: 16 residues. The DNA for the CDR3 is TGTGCCACCAGCAGACCCCGGGACAGTAAACAAGAGACCCAGTACTTC. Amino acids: CATSRPRDSKQETQYF.

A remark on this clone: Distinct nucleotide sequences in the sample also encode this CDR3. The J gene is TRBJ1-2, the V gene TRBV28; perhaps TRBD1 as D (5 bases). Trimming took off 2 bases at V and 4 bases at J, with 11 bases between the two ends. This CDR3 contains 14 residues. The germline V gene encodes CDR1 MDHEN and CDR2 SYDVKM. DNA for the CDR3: TGTGCCAGCAGTTTACGTGGGGGAGGCTATGGCTACACCTTC. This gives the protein CASSLRGGGYGYTF.

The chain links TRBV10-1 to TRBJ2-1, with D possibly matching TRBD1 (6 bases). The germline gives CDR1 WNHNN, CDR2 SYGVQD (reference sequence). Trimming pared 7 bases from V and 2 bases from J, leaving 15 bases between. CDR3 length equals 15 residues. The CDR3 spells CASKVRTATYNEQFF. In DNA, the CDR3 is TGCGCCAGCAAGGTTCGGACAGCTACCTACAATGAGCAGTTCTTC.

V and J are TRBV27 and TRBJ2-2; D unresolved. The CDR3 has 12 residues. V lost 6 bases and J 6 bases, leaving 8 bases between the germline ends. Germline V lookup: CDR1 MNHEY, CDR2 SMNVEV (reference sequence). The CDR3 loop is CASRRLSGELFF. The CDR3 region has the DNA TGTGCCAGCAGGCGCCTATCCGGGGAGCTGTTTTTT.

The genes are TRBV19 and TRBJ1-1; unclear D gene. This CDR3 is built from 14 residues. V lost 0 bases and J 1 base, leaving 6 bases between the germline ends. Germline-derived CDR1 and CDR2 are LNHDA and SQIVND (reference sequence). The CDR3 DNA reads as TGTGCCAGTAGTATAGATGTGGAGAACACTGAAGCTTTCTTT. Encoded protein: CASSIDVENTEAFF.

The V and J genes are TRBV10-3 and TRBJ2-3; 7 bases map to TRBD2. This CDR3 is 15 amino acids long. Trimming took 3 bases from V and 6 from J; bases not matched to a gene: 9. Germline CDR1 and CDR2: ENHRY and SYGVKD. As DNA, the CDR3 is TGTGCCATCAGTGACCCAGCGGGATCGTGGGATACGCAGTATTTT. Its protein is CAISDPAGSWDTQYF.

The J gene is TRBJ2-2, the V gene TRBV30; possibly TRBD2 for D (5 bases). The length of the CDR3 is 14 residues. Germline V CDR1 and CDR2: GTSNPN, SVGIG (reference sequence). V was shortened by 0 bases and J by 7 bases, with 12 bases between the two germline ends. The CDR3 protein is CAWSVLGLGGELFF. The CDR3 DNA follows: TGTGCCTGGAGTGTACTAGGACTGGGCGGGGAGCTGTTTTTT. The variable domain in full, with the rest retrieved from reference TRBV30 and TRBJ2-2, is SQTIHQWPATLVQPVGSPLSLECTVEGTSNPNLYWYRQAAGRGLQLLFYSVGIGQISSEVPQNLSASRPQDRQFILSSKKLLLSDSGFYLCAWSVLGLGGELFFGEGSRLTVL.

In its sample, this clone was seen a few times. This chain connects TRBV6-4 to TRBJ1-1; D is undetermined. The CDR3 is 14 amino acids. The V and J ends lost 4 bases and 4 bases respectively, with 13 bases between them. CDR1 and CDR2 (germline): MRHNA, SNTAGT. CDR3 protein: CASSGNSLGTEAFF. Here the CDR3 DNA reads TGTGCCAGCAGTGGGAACTCCCTAGGCACTGAAGCTTTCTTT.

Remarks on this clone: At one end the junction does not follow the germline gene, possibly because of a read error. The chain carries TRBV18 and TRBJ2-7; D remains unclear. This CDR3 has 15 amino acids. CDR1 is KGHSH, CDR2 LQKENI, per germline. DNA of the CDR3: TGTGCCAGCTCACCCCCTTACATCGATTCCTCCGAGCAGTACTTC. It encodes CASSPPYIDSSEQYF.

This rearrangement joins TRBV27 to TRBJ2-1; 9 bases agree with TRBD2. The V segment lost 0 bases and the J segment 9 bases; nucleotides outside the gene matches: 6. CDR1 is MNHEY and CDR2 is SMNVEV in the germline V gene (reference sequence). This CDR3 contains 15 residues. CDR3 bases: TGTGCCAGCAGTTTATCTGGCTGGCGGGAGGGTGAGCAGTTCTTC. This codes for CASSLSGWREGEQFF.

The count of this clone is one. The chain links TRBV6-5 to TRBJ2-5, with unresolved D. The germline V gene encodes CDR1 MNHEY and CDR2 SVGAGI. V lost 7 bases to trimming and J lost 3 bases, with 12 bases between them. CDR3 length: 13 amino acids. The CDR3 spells CASKSRHEETQYF. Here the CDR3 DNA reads TGTGCCAGCAAAAGCCGACATGAAGAGACCCAGTACTTC.

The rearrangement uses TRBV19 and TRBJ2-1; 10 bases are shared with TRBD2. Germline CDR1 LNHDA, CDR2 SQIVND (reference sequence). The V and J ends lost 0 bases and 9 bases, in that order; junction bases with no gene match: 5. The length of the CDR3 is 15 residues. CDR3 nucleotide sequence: TGTGCCAGTAGTATAGATCTGACTAGCGGGCGTGAGCAGTTCTTC. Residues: CASSIDLTSGREQFF.

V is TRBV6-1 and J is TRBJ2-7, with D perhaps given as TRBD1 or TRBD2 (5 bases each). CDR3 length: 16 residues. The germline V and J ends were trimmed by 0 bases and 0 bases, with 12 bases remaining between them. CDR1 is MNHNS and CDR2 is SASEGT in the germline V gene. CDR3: CASSEASAGTSYEQYF. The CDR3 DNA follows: TGTGCCAGCAGTGAAGCGTCGGCAGGGACCTCCTACGAGCAGTACTTC.

The CDR3 protein is CASSPGKASGRRYTGELFF. CDR3 in DNA: TGCGCCAGCAGCCCTGGAAAGGCTAGCGGGAGGAGGTACACCGGGGAGCTGTTTTTT. J is TRBJ2-2 and V is TRBV4-1; 11 bases are a match to TRBD2. CDR1 and CDR2 (germline): MGHRA, YSYEKL. V was pared by 4 bases and J by 3 bases, with 13 bases of the junction left unmatched. CDR3 length: 19 residues.

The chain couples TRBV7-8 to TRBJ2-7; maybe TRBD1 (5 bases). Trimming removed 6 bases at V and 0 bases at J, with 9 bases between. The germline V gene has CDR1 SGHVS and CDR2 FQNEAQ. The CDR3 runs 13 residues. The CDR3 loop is CASSWGASYEQYF. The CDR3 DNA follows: TGTGCCAGCAGTTGGGGCGCCTCCTACGAGCAGTACTTC. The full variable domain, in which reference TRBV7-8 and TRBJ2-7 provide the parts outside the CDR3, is GAGVSQSPRYKVAKRGQDVALRCDPISGHVSLFWYQQALGQGPEFLTYFQNEAQLDKSGLPSDRFFAERPEGSVSTLKIQRTQQEDSAVYLCASSWGASYEQYFGPGTRLTVT.

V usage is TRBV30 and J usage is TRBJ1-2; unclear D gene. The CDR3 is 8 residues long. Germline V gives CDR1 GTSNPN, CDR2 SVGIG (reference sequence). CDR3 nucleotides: TGTATCGGGGATGGCTACACCTTC. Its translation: CIGDGYTF.

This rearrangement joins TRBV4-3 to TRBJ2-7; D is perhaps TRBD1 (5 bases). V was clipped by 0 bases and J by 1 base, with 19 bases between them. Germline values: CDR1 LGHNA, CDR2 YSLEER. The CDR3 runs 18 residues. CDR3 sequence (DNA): TGCGCCAGCAGCCAAGAATCAGGGTATAATTTGGGGTCCTACGAGCAGTACTTC. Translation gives CASSQESGYNLGSYEQYF.

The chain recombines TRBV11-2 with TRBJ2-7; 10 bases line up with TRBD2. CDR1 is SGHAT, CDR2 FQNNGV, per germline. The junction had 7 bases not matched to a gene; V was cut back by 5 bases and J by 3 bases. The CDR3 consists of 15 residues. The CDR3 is CASSLGRLAGYEQYF. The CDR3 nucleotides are TGTGCCAGCAGCCTTGGGCGACTAGCGGGCTACGAGCAGTACTTC. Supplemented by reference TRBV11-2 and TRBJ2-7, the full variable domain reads EAGVAQSPRYKIIEKRQSVAFWCNPISGHATLYWYQQILGQGPKLLIQFQNNGVVDDSQLPKDRFSAERLKGVDSTLKIQPAKLEDSAVYLCASSLGRLAGYEQYFGPGTRLTVT.

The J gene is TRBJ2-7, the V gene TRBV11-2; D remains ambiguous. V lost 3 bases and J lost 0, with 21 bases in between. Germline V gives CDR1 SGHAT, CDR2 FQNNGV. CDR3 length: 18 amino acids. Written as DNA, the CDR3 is TGTGCCAGCAGCTTGCTCCCCCCACAGCTGTCAAGCTCCTACGAGCAGTACTTC. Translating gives CASSLLPPQLSSSYEQYF.

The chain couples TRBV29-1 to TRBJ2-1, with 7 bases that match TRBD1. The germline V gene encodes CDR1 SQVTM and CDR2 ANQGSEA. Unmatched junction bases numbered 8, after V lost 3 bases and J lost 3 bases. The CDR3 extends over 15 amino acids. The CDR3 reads CSVEGQFPNYNEQFF. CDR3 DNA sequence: TGCAGCGTTGAGGGACAGTTTCCCAACTACAATGAGCAGTTCTTC.

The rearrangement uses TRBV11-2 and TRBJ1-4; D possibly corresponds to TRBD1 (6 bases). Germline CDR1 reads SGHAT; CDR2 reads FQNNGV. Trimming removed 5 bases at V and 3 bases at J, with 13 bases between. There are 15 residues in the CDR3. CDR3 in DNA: TGTGCCAGCAGCCCTAGGGACAAGTCTAATGAAAAACTGTTTTTT. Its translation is CASSPRDKSNEKLFF.

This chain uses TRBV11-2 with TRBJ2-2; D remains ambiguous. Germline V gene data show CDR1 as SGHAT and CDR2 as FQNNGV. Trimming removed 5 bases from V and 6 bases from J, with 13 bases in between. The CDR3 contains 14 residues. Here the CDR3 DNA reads TGTGCCAGCAGCCCTTCTTCTATTCCCGGGGAGCTGTTTTTT. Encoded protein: CASSPSSIPGELFF.

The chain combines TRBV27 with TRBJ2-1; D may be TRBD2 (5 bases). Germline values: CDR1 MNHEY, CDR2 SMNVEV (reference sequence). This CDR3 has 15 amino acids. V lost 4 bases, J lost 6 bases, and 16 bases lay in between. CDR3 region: CASSSPREGSNEQFF. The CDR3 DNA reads TGTGCCAGCAGTTCACCCCGGGAAGGCAGCAATGAGCAGTTCTTC.

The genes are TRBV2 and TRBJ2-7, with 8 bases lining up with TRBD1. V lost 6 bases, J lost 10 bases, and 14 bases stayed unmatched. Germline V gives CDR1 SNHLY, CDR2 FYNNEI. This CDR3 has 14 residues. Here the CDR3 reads CASRGTLTGDEQYF. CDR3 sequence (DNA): TGTGCCAGCAGGGGGACTTTGACAGGGGATGAACAGTACTTC.